What follows are 7 T cell receptor beta chains derived from one specimen sequenced in a study of early T cells in non-severe SARS-CoV-2 infection. TCRdb itself ran the 5' RACE reads through MiXCR, one entry per CDR3 protein. The top ten clones hold over 6.5% of a sample with some 61,000 distinct CDR3 sequences, less than 15% of them seen once. The sample consisted of whole blood. These receptors came from an adult who was a healthcare worker with PCR-confirmed SARS-CoV-2 infection or an uninfected control (not recorded which).

V and J are TRBV7-8 and TRBJ2-1, with TRBD2 matching over 10 bases. The CDR3 is 15 amino acids. With 6 bases clipped from V and 7 bases from J, the junction kept 9 bases outside the gene matches. CDR1 is SGHVS and CDR2 is FQNEAQ in the germline V gene. CDR3: CASSYDIAGGNEQFF. As DNA, the CDR3 is TGTGCCAGCAGTTACGATATAGCGGGAGGTAATGAGCAGTTCTTC.

As to this clonotype: A junction boundary mismatches the germline segment, possibly from a read error. The chain uses TRBV7-2 and TRBJ2-1; TRBD2 matches 9 bases. This CDR3 has 16 amino acids. Germline CDR1 SGHTA, CDR2 FQGNSA. The CDR3: CVSSFDSGSRRNEQFF. As DNA, the CDR3 is TGTGTCAGCAGCTTCGATAGCGGGAGCAGGCGCAATGAGCAGTTCTTC.

This clonotype was picked up many times. The V and J genes are TRBV2 and TRBJ1-1, with D possibly being TRBD1 (5 bases). The CDR3 is 15 amino acids. Per germline, CDR1 SNHLY and CDR2 FYNNEI. The V and J ends lost 6 bases and 0 bases respectively, with 14 bases between them. CDR3 sequence (DNA): TGTGCCAGCAGCGCTGACAGTATCATGAACACTGAAGCTTTCTTT. Translating it yields CASSADSIMNTEAFF.

This clonotype was observed a few times. The rearrangement links TRBV9 to TRBJ2-1; TRBD2 matches 8 bases. This CDR3 has 14 amino acids. Per the germline V gene, CDR1 is SGDLS and CDR2 is YYNGEE. V dropped 4 bases and J dropped 7; count of bases not matched to a gene: 7. The CDR3 DNA sequence: TGTGCCAGCAGCCCTCGGACTAGCTGGAATGAGCAGTTCTTC. It translates to CASSPRTSWNEQFF. Combining the CDR3 with reference TRBV9 and TRBJ2-1 gives the whole variable domain DSGVTQTPKHLITATGQRVTLRCSPRSGDLSVYWYQQSLDQGLQFLIQYYNGEERAKGNILERFSAQQFPDLHSELNLSSLELGDSALYFCASSPRTSWNEQFFGPGTRLTVL.

Only a few counts were recorded for this clonotype. The chain joins TRBV9 to TRBJ2-3; 7 bases map to TRBD1. This CDR3 has 15 residues. V was pared by 3 bases and J by 0 bases, with 4 bases of the junction left unmatched. The germline V gene encodes CDR1 SGDLS and CDR2 YYNGEE. The CDR3 DNA follows: TGTGCCAGCAGCGGGGACAGCGCTAGCACAGATACGCAGTATTTT. Protein sequence: CASSGDSASTDTQYF.

The J gene is TRBJ2-1, the V gene TRBV24-1; 9 nucleotides agree with TRBD2. Trimming cost V 3 bases and J 3 bases; bases outside gene matches: 2. This CDR3 contains 15 residues. Germline V lookup: CDR1 KGHDR, CDR2 SFDVKD. The CDR3 coding sequence is TGTGCCACCAGTGATCTAGCGGGGAACTACAATGAGCAGTTCTTC. Amino acid sequence: CATSDLAGNYNEQFF.

This clonotype was counted only a few times. The chain employs TRBV2 and TRBJ2-7; a possible D gene is TRBD2 (6 bases). V was clipped by 6 bases and J by 7 bases, with 19 bases between them. The CDR3 contains 14 residues. Germline assignment: CDR1 SNHLY and CDR2 FYNNEI. CDR3: CASSQTWERGEQYF. CDR3 sequence (DNA): TGTGCCAGCAGCCAGACTTGGGAACGGGGGGAGCAGTACTTC.